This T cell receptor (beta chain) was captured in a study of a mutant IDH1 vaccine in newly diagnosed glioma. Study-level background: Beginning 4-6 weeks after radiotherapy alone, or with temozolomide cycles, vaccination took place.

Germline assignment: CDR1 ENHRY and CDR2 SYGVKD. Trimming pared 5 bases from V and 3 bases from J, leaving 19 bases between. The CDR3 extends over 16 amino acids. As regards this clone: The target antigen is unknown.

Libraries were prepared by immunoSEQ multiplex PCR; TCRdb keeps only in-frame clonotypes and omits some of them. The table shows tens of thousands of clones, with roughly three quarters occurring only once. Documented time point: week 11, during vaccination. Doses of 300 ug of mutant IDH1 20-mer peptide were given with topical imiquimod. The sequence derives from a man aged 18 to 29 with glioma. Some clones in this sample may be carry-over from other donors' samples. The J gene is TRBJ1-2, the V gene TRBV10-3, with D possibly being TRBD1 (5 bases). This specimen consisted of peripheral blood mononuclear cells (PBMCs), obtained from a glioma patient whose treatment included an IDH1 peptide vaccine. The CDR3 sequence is CAISLREQGPDYGYTF. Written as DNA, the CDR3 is TGTGCCATCAGTCTCAGGGAGCAGGGTCCCGACTATGGCTACACCTTC.